One sample yielded the 12 T cell receptor beta chains listed below, sequenced in a study of T-cell memory formation after mild COVID-19. TCRdb ran MiXCR on the 5' RACE reads and lists one entry per CDR3 protein. Of some 120,000 distinct CDR3 sequences in the sample, about 6% were seen once. The sequenced sample was PBMCs or a T cell subset sorted from them (not recorded which). The origin of the receptors is an adult woman who had mild COVID-19 (a few samples of this study predate the infection). Cell type and time point are not known.

This clonotype was seen ten or more times. V is TRBV5-6 and J is TRBJ2-1, with 12 nucleotides matching TRBD2. The CDR3 loop spans 16 amino acids. Germline V gene sequence: CDR1 SGHDT, CDR2 YYEEEE. The V and J ends lost 1 base and 7 bases, in that order; junction bases with no gene match: 6. DNA of the CDR3: TGTGCCAGCAGCTTGTATAGGACTAGCGGGAAGAATGAGCAGTTCTTC. This sequence encodes CASSLYRTSGKNEQFF.

V and J are TRBV9 and TRBJ1-1; the match to TRBD1 covers 7 bases. This CDR3 has 18 amino acids. The germline V gene has CDR1 SGDLS and CDR2 YYNGEE. V shed 1 base, J shed 8 bases, and the junction held 20 bases outside the gene matches. This chain's CDR3 is CASSVSSPTYGTASEAFF. As DNA, the CDR3 is TGTGCCAGCAGCGTATCCTCCCCGACCTACGGGACAGCTTCAGAAGCTTTCTTT. Variable domain in full (rest from reference TRBV9 and TRBJ1-1): DSGVTQTPKHLITATGQRVTLRCSPRSGDLSVYWYQQSLDQGLQFLIQYYNGEERAKGNILERFSAQQFPDLHSELNLSSLELGDSALYFCASSVSSPTYGTASEAFFGQGTRLTVV.

This clonotype was counted ten times or more. This rearrangement joins TRBV4-1 to TRBJ1-6; a weak D match, TRBD1 (5 bases). CDR1 is MGHRA and CDR2 is YSYEKL in the germline V gene. Between the trimmed V and J ends, which lost 6 bases and 15 bases, there was a span of 24 bases. CDR3 size: 15 residues. The CDR3 DNA follows: TGCGCCAGCAGGGGCGGGGGGAACCCCGGATCGGTCCTCCACTTT. Amino acid sequence: CASRGGGNPGSVLHF.

The genes are TRBV10-3 and TRBJ2-1, with TRBD2 identical over 16 bases. CDR1 is ENHRY and CDR2 is SYGVKD in the germline V gene. After removal of 8 bases from V and 2 bases from J, the junction contained 6 bases not matched to a gene. The CDR3 length is 17 residues. The CDR3 is CAIEAGTSGRAYNEQFF. DNA for the CDR3: TGTGCCATCGAAGCCGGGACTAGCGGGAGGGCCTACAATGAGCAGTTCTTC.

Ten or more counts support this clonotype. The chain uses TRBV5-1 and TRBJ1-2; D call uncertain. Trimming shortened V by 8 bases and J by 2 bases, and 10 bases separated the two germline ends. Germline V gene lookup returns CDR1 SGHRS and CDR2 YFSETQ. CDR3 length: 12 amino acids. CDR3 amino acids: CASSGRNYGYTF. CDR3 coding DNA: TGCGCCAGTAGCGGGCGAAACTATGGCTACACCTTC.

This clonotype has a count of ten or more. The chain is built from TRBV15 and TRBJ1-5, with 9 bases fitting TRBD1. The CDR3 has 18 residues. V shed 8 bases and J 3 bases; nucleotides not matched to a gene: 17. In germline, CDR1 is LNHNV, CDR2 YYDKDF (reference sequence). The CDR3 reads CATAPGQGRLVNNQPQHF. The CDR3 bases are TGTGCCACCGCTCCGGGACAGGGAAGGCTGGTAAACAATCAGCCCCAGCATTTT.

This clonotype has just a few counts. The rearrangement joins TRBV7-9 to TRBJ2-2; 9 bases are a match to TRBD1. The germline CDR1 and CDR2 sequences are SEHNR and FQNEAQ (reference sequence). J gave up 2 bases and V 4 bases, and 5 bases lay outside the gene matches. The CDR3 is 16 amino acids. The CDR3 here is CASSSHRGRNTGELFF. DNA of the CDR3: TGTGCCAGCAGCTCTCACAGGGGGCGAAACACCGGGGAGCTGTTTTTT.

The rearrangement uses TRBV4-1 and TRBJ2-7; D remains unclear. The CDR3 runs to 15 residues. Germline V gene lookup returns CDR1 MGHRA and CDR2 YSYEKL. Trimming took 0 bases from V and 2 from J, leaving 11 bases between them. Written as DNA, the CDR3 is TGCGCCAGCAGCCAAGAATTAGAGTACCCCTACGAGCAGTACTTC. As protein: CASSQELEYPYEQYF.

This clonotype occurred a few times. The chain is built from TRBV12-3 or TRBV12-4 and TRBJ2-7; 7 nucleotides align to TRBD1. The CDR3 covers 14 residues. J lost 4 bases, V lost 3 bases, and 6 bases had no gene match. This chain's CDR3 is CASSFRTGLYEQYF. The CDR3 DNA follows: TGTGCCAGCAGTTTTCGGACAGGATTGTACGAGCAGTACTTC.

This clonotype was recorded many times. This chain joins TRBV5-1 and TRBJ2-7, with 8 bases that match TRBD1. V lost 0 bases and J lost 7; bases outside the gene matches: 9. The V gene's germline CDR1 is SGHRS and CDR2 YFSETQ. This CDR3 is 15 amino acids long. The CDR3 loop is CASSLGATGTGEQYF. CDR3 DNA: TGCGCCAGCAGCTTGGGAGCGACCGGGACAGGAGAGCAGTACTTC.

This clonotype has a handful of counts. V is TRBV2 and J is TRBJ2-7, with D possibly being TRBD1 (6 bases). This CDR3 spans 13 amino acids. Trimming shortened V by 4 bases and J by 3 bases, and 10 bases separated the two germline ends. Looked up from germline, CDR1 is SNHLY and CDR2 is FYNNEI. The DNA for the CDR3 is TGTGCCAGCAGTGTACAGGGAAACTACGAGCAGTACTTC. This gives the protein CASSVQGNYEQYF. Full variable domain (missing parts from reference TRBV2 and TRBJ2-7): EPEVTQTPSHQVTQMGQEVILRCVPISNHLYFYWYRQILGQKVEFLVSFYNNEISEKSEIFDDQFSVERPDGSNFTLKIRSTKLEDSAMYFCASSVQGNYEQYFGPGTRLTVT.

V is TRBV18 and J is TRBJ2-3; 8 bases line up with TRBD1. CDR3 length: 15 residues. The germline CDR1 and CDR2 sequences are KGHSH and LQKENI. Germline trimming cut 2 bases from V and 5 bases from J; bases unmatched to any gene: 6. CDR3 region: CASSPGQGAGDTQYF. Here the CDR3 DNA reads TGTGCCAGCTCACCAGGGCAGGGGGCAGGAGATACGCAGTATTTT.